This paragraph reports one T cell receptor beta chain. Method: immunoSEQ multiplex PCR; TCRdb's copy keeps in-frame clones and lacks some. Of 600,000 or so clones in the sample, about 87% were seen once. This CDR3 is 13 amino acids long. J lost 6 bases, V lost 8 bases, and 9 bases had no gene match. Germline assignment: CDR1 MNHEY and CDR2 SVGAGI. These data are taken from a study of shared T cell receptors in the human thymus. These data were likewise used in another study, on human thymus T cells. That study reports: Healthy Finnish infants undergoing corrective surgery for congenital heart defects provided the donor material. Thymic material originated from resections removed in the course of corrective heart surgery. Gene usage for V and J segments appeared biased in thymic and blood repertoires. Thymic TCR repertoires of unrelated people reportedly overlapped highly.

Sequencing was performed on thymocytes. This clonotype originated in a boy under two years old with a congenital heart defect. The V gene is TRBV6-5, the J gene TRBJ1-2, with 7 bases matching TRBD1. This chain's CDR3 is CASSVDRENGYTF. The CDR3 bases are TGTGCCAGCTCCGTCGACAGGGAGAATGGCTACACCTTC.